This T cell receptor (beta chain) appears in the sequencing data of a study of breast tumors, draining lymph nodes, adjacent tissues. Whole-study findings and limits: Data fit most tumor T cells coming from lymph node, expanding in tumor. Tumor repertoires ranked between lymph nodes and nontumor tissue in diversity, with V and J gene preferences.

Samples came from axillary lymph nodes draining the breast cancer. TCRdb re-analysed the multiplex PCR reads in MiXCR, keeping a single row per CDR3 protein. The sample contains 150,000 to 200,000 distinct CDR3 sequences, around a third of which appear only once. Comment on this clonotype: Its cognate antigen is unknown. A much larger clone lies one base from this, so it may be a read error.

The receptor's source is a female donor with breast cancer. Some clones in this sample may be carry-over from other donors' samples. The source material was axillary lymph node tissue.

CDR3 nucleotide sequence: TGTGCCAGCAGCGAAGGACTAGGAAGATACAATGAGCAGCTCTTC. The encoded protein is CASSEGLGRYNEQLF. J is TRBJ2-1 and V is TRBV7-2; TRBD2 agrees at 7 bases. The CDR3 spans 15 residues. The germline V gene encodes CDR1 SGHTA and CDR2 FQGNSA.